This T cell receptor (beta chain) was captured by sequencing in a study of beta chain features in type 1 diabetes. Since all of the isolated RNA was reverse transcribed, expressed TCRB transcripts were what got sequenced. TCRdb keeps only in-frame clones here, not all; method: immunoSEQ multiplex PCR. The profile covers hundreds of thousands of clones, with over 9.5% appearing a single time and approximately 0.015% taken by the ten largest. The study, taken as a whole, reports: Researchers could not determine here whether HLA type influences TCRB rearrangement.

Turning to this clone: The antigen remains undetermined.

The sequence derives from a man aged 18 to 30 in good health. Material: naive CD4+ T cells from blood.

CDR3 nucleotides: TGCGCCAGCAGCTTGTTGGGGGGCCAAGAGACCCAGTACTTC. It yields the protein CASSLLGGQETQYF. The rearrangement joins TRBV5-1 to TRBJ2-5, with a tentative D call TRBD2 (6 bases). Germline lookup yields CDR1 SGHRS and CDR2 YFSETQ. The V gene lost 1 base and the J gene lost 1 base, with 8 bases spanning the gap. This CDR3 has 14 amino acids.